The rows below give T cell receptor beta chains drawn from one sample of a study of regulatory T cells in long-lasting Graves disease. MiXCR, applied by TCRdb to the multiplex PCR reads, yields one record per CDR3 protein. There are some 600,000 distinct CDR3 sequences in the sample; about 16% occur only once, and approximately 12% lies in the top ten. The data were also submitted as part of a second study, on T cells in Graves' hyperthyroidism and ophthalmopathy.

The source material was peripheral blood mononuclear cells (PBMCs), sampled at new diagnosis, from a patient treated with antithyroid drugs. Receptors were obtained from a man in his late teens or twenties with Graves disease. The CDR3 runs from the conserved cysteine through the conserved F or W. A D gene is named only where the DNA matches it firmly. Clone size is stated in some rows and not others, as once, few, many or a class when expanded.

>few|TRBV2|NA|11|TRBJ2-1
CASREGVEQFF
TGTGCCAGCAGGGAGGGGGTTGAGCAGTTCTTC
>few|TRBV20-1|NA|13|TRBJ2-7
CSAQTPGTYEQYF
TGCAGTGCCCAAACACCCGGAACGTACGAGCAGTACTTC
>many|TRBV7-9|NA|12|TRBJ2-5
CAVRPGGETQYF
TGTGCCGTACGGCCTGGAGGGGAGACCCAGTACTTC
>many|TRBV27|NA|15|TRBJ1-5
CASSLRGLSNQPQHF
TGTGCCAGCAGTTTACGGGGGTTGAGCAATCAGCCCCAGCATTTT
>NA|TRBV6-1|NA|13|TRBJ1-1
CASSEWGGTEAFF
TGTGCCAGCAGTGAGTGGGGAGGAACTGAAGCTTTCTTT
>many|TRBV20-1|NA|11|TRBJ2-1
CSGTRGNEQFF
TGCAGTGGAACCCGCGGCAATGAGCAGTTCTTC
>NA|TRBV4-1|NA|17|TRBJ2-1
CASSQEGGSLKYNEQFF
TGCGCCAGCAGCCAAGAGGGCGGATCCTTAAAATACAATGAGCAGTTCTTC
>many|TRBV20-1|TRBD2|15|TRBJ2-5
CRYLGTSGSQETQYF
TGCAGATACCTTGGGACTAGCGGGAGCCAAGAGACCCAGTACTTC
>NA|TRBV20-1|TRBD2|16|TRBJ2-5
CSARNPRAGDWETQYF
TGCAGTGCTAGAAACCCTAGGGCGGGAGATTGGGAGACCCAGTACTTC
>many|TRBV12-3/TRBV12-4|TRBD2|13|TRBJ2-5
CASSFSGRETQYF
TGTGCCAGCAGCTTTAGCGGGAGAGAGACCCAGTACTTC
>many|TRBV24-1|NA|16|TRBJ2-1
CATSDLSGAGRNEQFF
TGTGCCACCAGTGATTTGTCGGGGGCGGGGCGCAATGAGCAGTTCTTC
>NA|TRBV19|NA|15|TRBJ1-5
CASKIRTDSNQPQHF
TGTGCCAGTAAGATAAGGACGGATAGCAATCAGCCCCAGCATTTT
>NA|TRBV9|TRBD2|14|TRBJ2-1
CASSAAPRGDEQFF
TGTGCCAGCAGCGCCGCCCCCCGGGGGGATGAGCAGTTCTTC
>NA|TRBV19|TRBD1|16|TRBJ1-5
CASSTTGGWSNQPQHF
TGTGCCAGTAGTACGACAGGGGGCTGGAGCAATCAGCCCCAGCATTTT
>few|TRBV5-1|TRBD1|14|TRBJ1-6
CASSRGQTNSPLHF
TGCGCCAGCAGCAGGGGACAGACAAATTCACCCCTCCACTTT
>many|TRBV12-3/TRBV12-4|NA|14|TRBJ1-1
CASSLGHQNTEAFF
TGTGCCAGCAGTTTAGGGCACCAGAACACTGAAGCTTTCTTT
>many|TRBV19|NA|14|TRBJ1-1
CALRGEGKNTEAFF
TGTGCCTTAAGAGGGGAGGGAAAGAACACTGAAGCTTTCTTT
>NA|TRBV20-1|NA|11|TRBJ1-2
CSAGGNYGYTF
TGCAGTGCGGGGGGTAACTATGGCTACACCTTC
>many|TRBV2|NA|13|TRBJ1-1
CASNQAGLTEAFF
TGTGCCAGCAACCAAGCCGGGTTGACTGAAGCTTTCTTT
>many|TRBV28|NA|15|TRBJ1-4
CASSLPDTPWEKLFF
TGTGCCAGCAGTTTACCGGACACTCCCTGGGAAAAACTGTTTTTT
>NA|TRBV6-1|NA|12|TRBJ2-1
CATKLAHGEQFF
TGTGCCACCAAACTAGCTCACGGAGAGCAGTTCTTC
>few|TRBV4-1|NA|15|TRBJ2-1
CASSQGLKLNNEQFF
TGCGCCAGCAGCCAAGGACTCAAACTAAACAATGAGCAGTTCTTC
>few|TRBV7-9|TRBD2|16|TRBJ2-1
CASSSPGGTSMTEQFF
TGTGCCAGCAGCTCCCCAGGGGGGACTAGCATGACTGAGCAGTTCTTC
>many|TRBV20-1|TRBD1|13|TRBJ2-5
CSARRQGWETQYF
TGCAGTGCCAGAAGACAGGGCTGGGAGACCCAGTACTTC
>few|TRBV29-1|NA|13|TRBJ1-1
CGGRGHRNTEAFF
TGCGGCGGCCGGGGACACAGGAACACTGAAGCTTTCTTT
>few|TRBV30|NA|12|TRBJ2-3
CAWSPFSDTQYF
TGTGCCTGGAGCCCTTTTTCAGATACGCAGTATTTT
>few|TRBV5-8|TRBD2|17|TRBJ2-7
CASSAPGLAGVSGEQYF
TGTGCCAGCAGCGCTCCGGGACTAGCGGGAGTGAGCGGCGAGCAGTACTTC
>few|TRBV24-1|NA|15|TRBJ2-4
CATYPGALAKNIQYF
TGTGCCACCTATCCGGGAGCTCTAGCCAAAAACATTCAGTACTTC
>few|TRBV18|NA|16|TRBJ1-4
CASSPPDSAPGEKLFF
TGTGCCAGCTCACCACCGGACAGCGCCCCCGGGGAAAAACTGTTTTTT
>many|TRBV6-1|NA|15|TRBJ1-1
CASSKEGSMNTEAFF
TGTGCCAGCAGCAAAGAGGGCAGCATGAACACTGAAGCTTTCTTT
>many|TRBV5-1|NA|16|TRBJ1-6
CASSLDRRVYNSPLHF
TGCGCCAGCAGCTTGGACCGACGGGTGTATAATTCACCCCTCCACTTT